This T cell receptor beta chain stems from a study of blood T cell repertoires in COVID-19. About the research overall: From the United States, Italy and Spain came samples of acute and convalescent COVID-19. The analysed material was cDNA or gDNA that came from T cells, B-cell-depleted T cells, or PBMCs.

TCRdb's table, derived via immunoSEQ multiplex PCR, lists solely in-frame clones and lacks some. The table lists 150,000 to 200,000 clones, around 86% of them singletons, with around 2.7% in the top ten. Only a few counts were recorded for this clone. Trimming shortened V by 1 base and J by 2 bases, and 15 bases separated the two germline ends. The germline V gene has CDR1 MGHRA and CDR2 YSYEKL. The CDR3 consists of 16 residues. The TCR sequence derives from a man in his forties with active or convalescent COVID-19. Source material: peripheral blood. The rearrangement links TRBV4-1 to TRBJ2-7; D is possibly TRBD2 (6 bases). This CDR3 reads CASSQGMTTGAYEQYF. The CDR3, as DNA: TGCGCCAGCAGCCAAGGGATGACAACGGGGGCCTACGAGCAGTACTTC.